Following are 32 T cell receptor beta chains from one sample sequenced in a study of metastatic and nonmetastatic thyroid tumors. TCRdb re-clonotyped the PCR reads through MiXCR. The sample contains tens of thousands of clones, roughly 10% of which appear only once. Thyroid surgery was performed in patients who had received no treatment beforehand. Sequencing was performed on blood. The source of these receptors is a female donor with papillary thyroid cancer or a benign thyroid nodule (not recorded which). Some clones in this sample may be carry-over from other donors' samples.

The table lists this clone with a few counts. A much larger clonotype is one base distant, so this may be a read error. The V call is TRBV20-1, the J call TRBJ2-7; TRBD1 aligns across 7 bases. Germline-derived CDR1 and CDR2 are DFQATT and SNEGSKA (reference sequence). The CDR3 spans 13 residues. CDR3: CSAHRQGWYEQCF. In DNA form, the CDR3 reads TGCAGTGCCCACCGACAGGGTTGGTACGAGCAGTGCTTC.

This clone has a count of ten or more. The chain has TRBV25-1 and TRBJ1-5, with 7 bases identical to TRBD1. CDR3 size: 14 residues. CDR1 MGHDK and CDR2 SYGVNS come from the germline V gene. J lost 2 bases, V lost 4 bases, and 2 bases had no gene match. CDR3 sequence reads: CASSATGGNQPQHF. CDR3 bases: TGTGCCAGCAGTGCCACAGGGGGCAATCAGCCCCAGCATTTT.

About this clone itself: It may be a read error: a sequence one base away is much more abundant. Other DNA sequences in this sample translate to the same CDR3. V and J are TRBV9 and TRBJ2-5, with D possibly matching TRBD2 (5 bases). There are 13 residues in the CDR3. V dropped 5 bases and J dropped 0 bases, with 8 bases sitting between them. Germline CDR1 and CDR2: SGDLS and YYNGEE. The CDR3 DNA sequence: TGTGCCAGCAGTTCGGGATACCAAGAGACCCAGTACTTC. As protein: CASSSGYQETQYF.

In its sample, this clone is medium-sized. The chain joins TRBV6-1 to TRBJ2-1; tentatively, D is TRBD1 or TRBD2 (5 bases each). Trimming shortened V by 6 bases and J by 10 bases, and 13 bases separated the two germline ends. Germline assignment: CDR1 MNHNS and CDR2 SASEGT. The length of the CDR3 is 12 residues. The CDR3 reads CASRDGAGEQFF. In DNA form, the CDR3 reads TGTGCCAGCAGGGACGGGGCGGGCGAGCAGTTCTTC.

The chain recombines TRBV6-1 with TRBJ2-1; 7 positions match TRBD1. This CDR3 spans 13 amino acids. Looked up from germline, CDR1 is MNHNS and CDR2 is SASEGT. Germline trimming cut 9 bases from V and 2 bases from J; bases unmatched to any gene: 4. CDR3 nucleotides: TGTGCCAGTTGGGGACAGACCTACAATGAGCAGTTCTTC. Amino acid sequence: CASWGQTYNEQFF.

This clone was seen more than once but under ten times. This chain uses TRBV6-1 with TRBJ1-5; TRBD1 might be the D (5 bases). This CDR3 spans 16 amino acids. V lost 6 bases and J 0 bases, leaving 15 bases between the germline ends. Germline CDR1 and CDR2: MNHNS and SASEGT. The CDR3 DNA follows: TGTGCCAGCAGCCGGGCCGACAGCTATAGCAATCAGCCCCAGCATTTT. Its translation: CASSRADSYSNQPQHF.

This clone is medium-sized. The rearrangement uses TRBV28 and TRBJ2-1, with D possibly TRBD2 on 5 matching bases. The germline gives CDR1 MDHEN, CDR2 SYDVKM. Trimming removed 6 bases from V and 7 bases from J, with 10 bases in between. The CDR3 is 12 amino acids. CDR3 nucleotide sequence: TGTGCCAGCAGCACCCGCGGGAATGAGCAGTTCTTC. It specifies CASSTRGNEQFF. The full variable domain, rest sourced from reference TRBV28 and TRBJ2-1, is DVKVTQSSRYLVKRTGEKVFLECVQDMDHENMFWYRQDPGLGLRLIYFSYDVKMKEKGDIPEGYSVSREKKERFSLILESASTNQTSMYLCASSTRGNEQFFGPGTRLTVL.

This clone was seen many times. The gene calls are TRBV30 and TRBJ1-5; D gene unclear. Germline V gene data show CDR1 as GTSNPN and CDR2 as SVGIG (reference sequence). V gave up 0 bases and J gave up 5 bases, with 8 bases separating them. This CDR3 is built from 13 residues. Here the CDR3 reads CAWSVRGYQPQHF. In nucleotides, the CDR3 is TGTGCCTGGAGTGTACGGGGTTATCAGCCCCAGCATTTT.

This clone was counted ten times or more. The chain couples TRBV20-1 to TRBJ2-7; D ambiguous. The CDR3 spans 11 residues. Germline V gene sequence: CDR1 DFQATT, CDR2 SNEGSKA (reference sequence). V was trimmed by 4 bases and J by 1 base, leaving 5 bases between them. The CDR3 here is CSAKSSYEQYF. The CDR3 nucleotides are TGCAGTGCTAAATCATCCTACGAGCAGTACTTC.

The table lists this clone with many counts. The rearrangement joins TRBV2 to TRBJ1-2, with TRBD1 identical over 11 bases. The CDR3 length is 14 residues. V lost 10 bases and J lost 6; bases outside the gene matches: 10. The germline V gene encodes CDR1 SNHLY and CDR2 FYNNEI. The CDR3 protein is CATLRDRGSNGYTF. DNA for the CDR3: TGTGCCACCCTGAGGGACAGGGGGAGTAATGGCTACACCTTC. Using reference TRBV2 and TRBJ1-2 for the parts outside the CDR3, the full variable domain is EPEVTQTPSHQVTQMGQEVILRCVPISNHLYFYWYRQILGQKVEFLVSFYNNEISEKSEIFDDQFSVERPDGSNFTLKIRSTKLEDSAMYFCATLRDRGSNGYTFGSGTRLTVV.

This clone showed up many times. The V gene is TRBV19, the J gene TRBJ1-2, with 9 bases matching TRBD1. This CDR3 has 14 residues. V trimming: 6 bases; J trimming: 2 bases; junction bases outside the gene matches: 4. Germline V gene data show CDR1 as LNHDA and CDR2 as SQIVND (reference sequence). CDR3 sequence: CASRAGTGNYGYTF. CDR3 DNA sequence: TGTGCCAGTAGGGCCGGGACAGGGAACTATGGCTACACCTTC.

This clone was detected ten times or more. The V gene is TRBV5-1, the J gene TRBJ2-5, with D possibly called TRBD1 or TRBD2 (7 bases each). The CDR3 contains 14 residues. The germline CDR1 and CDR2 sequences are SGHRS and YFSETQ. With 6 bases removed from V and 0 bases from J, the gap between germline ends came to 12 bases. The CDR3 coding sequence is TGCGCCAGCAAACCAGGGGGGGACCAAGAGACCCAGTACTTC. Encoded protein: CASKPGGDQETQYF.

In regard to this clone: This may stem from a read error, because a much larger clone lies one nucleotide away. The sample carries other DNA sequences with the same CDR3. This sequence joins TRBV20-1 and TRBJ1-4; D unresolved. This CDR3 has 12 amino acids. The germline CDR1 and CDR2 sequences are DFQATT and SNEGSKA (reference sequence). The CDR3 DNA is TGCAGCGCTAGAGTTGAAGGTTCAAAACTGTTTTTT. Amino acids: CSARVEGSKLFF.

This clone was observed many times. The chain links TRBV6-1 to TRBJ1-4; tentative D call: TRBD1 (6 bases). CDR1 is MNHNS and CDR2 is SASEGT in the germline V gene. This CDR3 spans 15 amino acids. Trimming pared 5 bases from V and 7 bases from J, leaving 17 bases between. The CDR3 region has the DNA TGTGCCAGCAGTAACCGACAGGCCCGGGGTGAAAAACTGTTTTTT. Translation gives CASSNRQARGEKLFF.

Ten or more counts support this clone. The V and J genes are TRBV7-6 and TRBJ2-3; TRBD1 is a possible D gene (6 bases). The CDR3 runs to 16 residues. V gave up 2 bases and J gave up 1 base, with 13 bases separating them. Germline V gene sequence: CDR1 SGHVS, CDR2 FNYEAQ. CDR3 DNA sequence: TGTGCCAGCAGCTTAACGACAGGCCAGGGCACAGATACGCAGTATTTT. Amino acid sequence: CASSLTTGQGTDTQYF.

The sample holds many counts of this clone. Other DNA variants within this sample encode the same CDR3. The chain is built from TRBV7-2 and TRBJ2-5; no definite D call. Germline V gene lookup returns CDR1 SGHTA and CDR2 FQGNSA. V lost 4 bases to trimming and J lost 1 base, with 13 bases between them. The CDR3 loop spans 15 amino acids. Here the CDR3 DNA reads TGTGCCAGCAGCTCGGGCAGGTCGGGCCAAGAGACCCAGTACTTC. Translating gives CASSSGRSGQETQYF.

The V gene is TRBV24-1, the J gene TRBJ2-1; 10 bases are a match to TRBD1. The germline V gene has CDR1 KGHDR and CDR2 SFDVKD. V shed 1 base and J 8 bases; nucleotides not matched to a gene: 4. The CDR3 covers 15 residues. CDR3 loop: CATSDFGQGDDEQFF. The CDR3 DNA is TGTGCCACCAGTGATTTCGGACAGGGGGATGATGAGCAGTTCTTC.

This clone appeared a few times. At one end the junction does not follow the germline gene, possibly because of a read error. This rearrangement joins TRBV30 to TRBJ2-7; 8 bases align to TRBD2. The CDR3 covers 13 residues. Germline-derived CDR1 and CDR2 are GTSNPN and SVGIG (reference sequence). CDR3 loop: CAWSSGSSCEQYF. The DNA for the CDR3 is TGTGCCTGGAGTAGCGGGAGCTCCTGCGAGCAGTACTTC.

This clone was seen many times. The J gene is TRBJ1-5, the V gene TRBV4-1; possible D gene TRBD1, 5 bases. Germline V gene lookup returns CDR1 MGHRA and CDR2 YSYEKL. The V gene lost 6 bases and the J gene lost 0 bases, with 9 bases spanning the gap. The CDR3 is made up of 14 amino acids. The CDR3 loop is CASRRTGSNQPQHF. The CDR3 DNA reads as TGCGCCAGCAGGAGAACAGGTAGCAATCAGCCCCAGCATTTT.

There are many counts of this clone. The chain joins TRBV7-9 to TRBJ2-1; 7 nucleotides line up with TRBD2. This CDR3 has 16 amino acids. The germline gives CDR1 SEHNR, CDR2 FQNEAQ (reference sequence). Germline trimming cut 2 bases from V and 0 bases from J; bases unmatched to any gene: 4. The CDR3 protein is CASSLLGGSSYNEQFF. For the CDR3, the DNA is TGTGCCAGCAGCTTACTTGGCGGGAGCTCCTACAATGAGCAGTTCTTC.

This clone was counted ten times or more. J is TRBJ2-3 and V is TRBV14; D ambiguous. The germline CDR1 and CDR2 sequences are SGHDN and FVKESK. CDR3 length: 14 amino acids. Trimming took off 0 bases at V and 5 bases at J, with 9 bases between the two ends. In nucleotides, the CDR3 is TGTGCCAGCAGCCAAGATCTGTTAAGAGATACGCAGTATTTT. It yields the protein CASSQDLLRDTQYF.

A remark on this clone: Other DNA sequences from this sample encode an identical CDR3 as well. V gene TRBV12-3 or TRBV12-4 combines with J gene TRBJ2-1; D is perhaps TRBD1 (5 bases). The length of the CDR3 is 17 residues. Trimming left V 6 bases short and J 4 bases short, with 22 bases between. The CDR3 DNA follows: TGTGCCAGCAGCTCGGGCCCCAGGGCACCCCAGTACAATGAGCAGTTCTTC. It yields the protein CASSSGPRAPQYNEQFF.

The table lists this clone with a few counts. The chain uses TRBV6-4 and TRBJ2-5; 7 bases are shared with TRBD1. Germline loops: CDR1 MRHNA, CDR2 SNTAGT. V was pared by 5 bases and J by 5 bases, with 5 bases of the junction left unmatched. This CDR3 has 13 amino acids. The CDR3 loop is CASSSGQSETQYF. The CDR3 DNA follows: TGTGCCAGCAGTTCGGGACAGTCGGAGACCCAGTACTTC.

This clone was picked up many times. The rearrangement uses TRBV2 and TRBJ1-2; D is unresolved. The CDR3 is 13 amino acids. The V gene lost 3 bases and the J gene lost 5 bases, with 10 bases spanning the gap. Germline lookup yields CDR1 SNHLY and CDR2 FYNNEI. The CDR3 is CASSEGRRYGYTF. Written as DNA, the CDR3 is TGTGCCAGCAGTGAGGGCAGGCGGTATGGCTACACCTTC.

As regards this clone: A read error may explain this, as a much larger clone is one base away. V is TRBV11-3 and J is TRBJ2-7; D call uncertain. Germline lookup yields CDR1 SGHNT and CDR2 YENEEA. This CDR3 contains 13 residues. The CDR3 here is CAGSFGRNYEQYF. In nucleotides, the CDR3 is TGTGCCGGCAGCTTCGGACGCAACTACGAGCAGTACTTC.

As concerns this clone: A read error may explain this, as a much larger clone is one base away. The V gene is TRBV5-1, the J gene TRBJ2-1; D is unresolved. CDR1 and CDR2 from the germline V gene are SGHRS and YFSETQ. This CDR3 spans 14 amino acids. CDR3 amino acids: CASSLEGSYNEQSF. The CDR3 DNA reads as TGCGCCAGCAGCTTGGAGGGTTCCTACAATGAGCAGTCCTTC. Complete variable domain (other parts from reference TRBV5-1 and TRBJ2-1): KAGVTQTPRYLIKTRGQQVTLSCSPISGHRSVSWYQQTPGQGLQFLFEYFSETQRNKGNFPGRFSGRQFSNSRSEMNVSTLELGDSALYLCASSLEGSYNEQSFGPGTRLTVL.

This clone occurred a few times. V usage is TRBV12-3 or TRBV12-4 and J usage is TRBJ1-1, with TRBD1 matching over 9 bases. Germline trimming cut 2 bases from V and 4 bases from J; bases unmatched to any gene: 5. The CDR3 covers 15 residues. CDR3 sequence (DNA): TGTGCCAGCAGTTTAACAGGGGGCGCCGGCACTGAAGCTTTCTTT. Amino acid sequence: CASSLTGGAGTEAFF.

This clone was seen ten or more times. This sequence joins TRBV7-9 and TRBJ2-5; 8 bases line up with TRBD1. CDR3 length: 15 amino acids. With V trimmed by 4 bases and J by 5 bases, 9 bases remained unmatched. CDR1 is SEHNR, CDR2 FQNEAQ, per germline (reference sequence). CDR3: CASSSGQDIRETQYF. CDR3 nucleotide sequence: TGTGCCAGCAGCTCGGGACAGGACATCCGCGAGACCCAGTACTTC.

This clone was observed at least ten times. A much larger clone lies a single base off, so this may be a read error. Additional DNA sequences in this sample encode the identical CDR3. The V gene is TRBV10-3, the J gene TRBJ2-2, with a tentative D call TRBD2 (6 bases). This CDR3 has 13 amino acids. In germline, CDR1 is ENHRY, CDR2 SYGVKD. CDR3 DNA sequence: TGTGCCATCACGGTCAGGGCGGGCGGGGAGCTGTTTTTC. It encodes CAITVRAGGELFF.

This clone was recorded a few times. The rearrangement joins TRBV12-3 or TRBV12-4 to TRBJ1-2; 9 bases match TRBD1. The CDR3 is made up of 15 amino acids. V gave up 5 bases and J gave up 2 bases; unmatched junction bases: 6. The DNA for the CDR3 is TGTGCCAGCAGTCGAAAGGGACAGGGAAACTATGGCTACACCTTC. It is translated as CASSRKGQGNYGYTF.

V usage is TRBV6-2 or TRBV6-3 and J usage is TRBJ1-6; no firm D call. CDR1 and CDR2 (germline): MNHEY, SVGEGT. The CDR3 extends over 19 amino acids. The ends were cut back, 3 bases at V and 0 bases at J, with 18 bases in the middle. The CDR3 DNA sequence: TGTGCCAGCAGTTATGTGCAGGCGACCACGAGCTCCTATAATTCACCCCTCCACTTT. This gives the protein CASSYVQATTSSYNSPLHF.

This clone showed up many times. The V and J genes are TRBV7-2 and TRBJ1-2; D is perhaps TRBD1 (6 bases). V was shortened by 5 bases and J by 5 bases, with 18 bases between the two germline ends. Germline loops: CDR1 SGHTA, CDR2 FQGNSA. The CDR3 is 15 residues long. The CDR3 nucleotides read TGTGCCAGCAGCCCTGGCGGGGGCGGAAGGTATGGCTACACCTTC. Translated, it gives CASSPGGGGRYGYTF.